The 24 T cell receptor beta chains listed next were all sequenced from one sample in a study of blood T cell repertoires in COVID-19. Using immunoSEQ multiplex PCR, the repertoire was profiled, and TCRdb retains in-frame clones only, with some absent. The data contain about 150,000 clones, 76% of them singletons. The sequenced sample consisted of peripheral blood. Receptors originate from a woman over 75 with acute or convalescent COVID-19.

V is TRBV5-4 and J is TRBJ2-1; 9 bases match TRBD1. CDR3 size: 15 residues. V gave up 4 bases and J gave up 2 bases; unmatched junction bases: 4. Per germline, CDR1 SGHNT and CDR2 YYREEE (reference sequence). The CDR3 bases are TGTGCCAGCAGCGTACAGGGGGCTCCCTACAATGAGCAGTTCTTC. This translates into CASSVQGAPYNEQFF.

This clone was found a few times. This rearrangement joins TRBV15 to TRBJ2-7; tentative D call: TRBD1 (5 bases). Looked up from germline, CDR1 is LNHNV and CDR2 is YYDKDF (reference sequence). Trimming removed 6 bases from V and 3 bases from J, with 18 bases in between. CDR3 length: 15 residues. The CDR3 region is CATSKSQDVRYEQYF. CDR3 DNA sequence: TGTGCCACCAGTAAGTCACAGGACGTCCGCTACGAGCAGTACTTC.

The chain uses TRBV5-1 and TRBJ1-1; D remains unclear. Trimming cost V 2 bases and J 4 bases, with 27 bases left between them. The CDR3 extends over 19 amino acids. Germline CDR1 reads SGHRS; CDR2 reads YFSETQ. CDR3: CASSFSLQFADLRLTEAFF. The CDR3 nucleotides are TGCGCCAGCAGCTTTAGTCTTCAGTTCGCGGATTTGCGACTCACTGAAGCTTTCTTT. The whole variable domain, filled in from reference TRBV5-1 and TRBJ1-1, reads KAGVTQTPRYLIKTRGQQVTLSCSPISGHRSVSWYQQTPGQGLQFLFEYFSETQRNKGNFPGRFSGRQFSNSRSEMNVSTLELGDSALYLCASSFSLQFADLRLTEAFFGQGTRLTVV.

The chain is built from TRBV2 and TRBJ2-1, with TRBD2 identical over 7 bases. Losses at the gene ends were 8 bases for V and 8 bases for J; bases not matched to a gene: 15. CDR1 is SNHLY, CDR2 FYNNEI, per germline. The CDR3 consists of 15 residues. CDR3 bases: TGTGCCAGCTCGGGGAGGCTAGCGGTATCGGATGAGCAGTTCTTC. Amino acid sequence: CASSGRLAVSDEQFF.

The table lists this clone with a few counts. The chain uses TRBV3-1 (or the pseudogene TRBV3-2) and TRBJ1-1; D may be TRBD1 (5 bases). This CDR3 comprises 16 residues. V was shortened by 0 bases and J by 4 bases, with 15 bases between the two germline ends. Germline values: CDR1 LGHDT, CDR2 YNNKEL (reference sequence). The CDR3 DNA is TGTGCCAGCAGCCAAGATCTAGGGGCGGGAGGCACTGAAGCTTTCTTT. Encoded protein: CASSQDLGAGGTEAFF.

The chain joins TRBV6-5 to TRBJ1-4, with 7 bases fitting TRBD1. Trimming at V came to 5 bases and at J to 0 bases, leaving 3 bases not matched to a gene. Germline CDR1 reads MNHEY; CDR2 reads SVGAGI. The CDR3 is 15 amino acids. CDR3 bases: TGTGCCAGCAGTACAGGGGTGGCAACTAATGAAAAACTGTTTTTT. Translated, it gives CASSTGVATNEKLFF.

This clone was counted at least ten times. The V gene is TRBV5-1, the J gene TRBJ2-3, with D tentatively TRBD2 (6 bases). Germline-derived CDR1 and CDR2 are SGHRS and YFSETQ. V was cut by 1 base and J by 0 bases, with 9 bases left in between. The CDR3 is made up of 15 amino acids. In DNA, the CDR3 is TGCGCCAGCAGCTTGACCGGGACTAGCACAGATACGCAGTATTTT. Protein product: CASSLTGTSTDTQYF.

V gene TRBV19 combines with J gene TRBJ1-2; tentative D call: TRBD1 (5 bases). The CDR3 runs 15 residues. V lost 5 bases and J lost 2, with 15 bases in between. CDR1 is LNHDA and CDR2 is SQIVND in the germline V gene (reference sequence). CDR3 nucleotides: TGTGCCAGTAGTCCAACCGGGACTCCCAACTATGGCTACACCTTC. This translates into CASSPTGTPNYGYTF.

V usage is TRBV29-1 and J usage is TRBJ1-2, with TRBD1 identical over 8 bases. The trim removed 6 bases at V and 7 bases at J, leaving 7 bases unmatched. CDR1 SQVTM and CDR2 ANQGSEA come from the germline V gene. The CDR3 extends over 12 amino acids. CDR3 protein: CSVATGAGGYTF. CDR3 coding DNA: TGCAGCGTAGCGACAGGGGCCGGTGGCTACACCTTC.

The rearrangement joins TRBV7-2 to TRBJ2-7; 9 bases fit TRBD2. The V and J ends lost 1 base and 4 bases, in that order; junction bases with no gene match: 5. Germline CDR1 is SGHTA and CDR2 is FQGNSA. This CDR3 is 15 amino acids long. CDR3 sequence: CASSLVAGGIYEQYF. The CDR3 DNA reads TGTGCCAGCAGCTTAGTGGCGGGAGGGATATACGAGCAGTACTTC.

The chain employs TRBV7-2 and TRBJ1-1; D remains ambiguous. This CDR3 region has 16 residues. V gave up 0 bases and J gave up 5 bases, with 16 bases separating them. Germline V lookup: CDR1 SGHTA, CDR2 FQGNSA. This chain's CDR3 is CASSLATREYWTEAFF. CDR3 bases: TGTGCCAGCAGCTTAGCGACGAGGGAATATTGGACTGAAGCTTTCTTT.

The chain links TRBV11-3 to TRBJ2-2; unclear D gene. The germline V and J ends were trimmed by 5 bases and 3 bases, with 13 bases remaining between them. The CDR3 consists of 15 residues. Germline V CDR1 and CDR2: SGHNT, YENEEA. CDR3 sequence reads: CASSPSGHHTGELFF. CDR3 coding DNA: TGTGCCAGCAGCCCTTCCGGTCACCACACCGGGGAGCTGTTTTTT.

The gene calls are TRBV5-1 and TRBJ1-2; tentative D call: TRBD1 (6 bases). The CDR3 length is 14 residues. Trimming removed 3 bases at V and 2 bases at J, with 11 bases between. CDR1 is SGHRS and CDR2 is YFSETQ in the germline V gene. In nucleotides, the CDR3 is TGCGCCAGCAGCTCGGGACAAAGCAACTATGGCTACACCTTC. Translated: CASSSGQSNYGYTF.

The gene calls are TRBV21-1 and TRBJ1-2; TRBD1, the table's D call, was not compared with the DNA. TRBV21-1 is noted as a pseudogene. CDR3 length: 15 residues. The CDR3 nucleotides are TGTGCCAGCAGCAAAGAGGAGACAGGCAACTATGGCTACACCTTC. This codes for CASSKEETGNYGYTF.

The CDR3 DNA sequence: TGTGCCTGGAGTGACGGAGGGACCACAGATACGCAGTATTTT. As protein: CAWSDGGTTDTQYF. J is TRBJ2-3 and V is TRBV30; tentatively, D is TRBD2 (6 bases). The V and J ends lost 1 base and 2 bases respectively, with 10 bases between them. The CDR3 contains 14 residues. Germline V gives CDR1 GTSNPN, CDR2 SVGIG (reference sequence).

This sequence joins TRBV6-5 and TRBJ2-7, with 8 positions matching TRBD1. The CDR3 extends over 14 amino acids. V lost 6 bases and J lost 3; bases outside the gene matches: 7. Germline V gene lookup returns CDR1 MNHEY and CDR2 SVGAGI. Here the CDR3 reads CASRTGTGLYEQYF. DNA for the CDR3: TGTGCCAGCAGAACCGGGACAGGCCTCTACGAGCAGTACTTC.

Here the CDR3 reads CASSFHLAGLSGANVLTF. CDR3 DNA sequence: TGTGCCAGCAGCTTTCATCTAGCGGGCCTCTCTGGGGCCAACGTCCTGACTTTC. The J gene is TRBJ2-6, the V gene TRBV7-9, with 8 nucleotides matching TRBD2. Trimming removed 3 bases from V and 0 bases from J; junction bases left unmatched: 7. Per the germline V gene, CDR1 is SEHNR and CDR2 is FQNEAQ (reference sequence). The CDR3 has 18 residues.

This clone was counted a few times. The chain employs TRBV5-6 and TRBJ1-2; D gene ambiguous. The CDR3 has 15 residues. Germline V gives CDR1 SGHDT, CDR2 YYEEEE. The germline V and J ends were trimmed by 4 bases and 0 bases, with 13 bases remaining between them. The CDR3 is CASSPDSGANYGYTF. The CDR3 bases are TGTGCCAGCAGCCCAGACTCGGGAGCTAACTATGGCTACACCTTC.

The rearrangement links TRBV27 to TRBJ1-2; 7 nucleotides match TRBD1. There are 15 residues in the CDR3. Germline values: CDR1 MNHEY, CDR2 SMNVEV (reference sequence). The V segment lost 6 bases and the J segment 3 bases; nucleotides outside the gene matches: 10. CDR3 coding DNA: TGTGCCAGCAGCCCCTCGACAGGGATCCACTATGGCTACACCTTC. As protein: CASSPSTGIHYGYTF.

V is TRBV19 and J is TRBJ1-1, with 7 bases matching TRBD1. This CDR3 has 14 amino acids. V was clipped by 7 bases and J by 0 bases; unmatched bases: 5. In germline, CDR1 is LNHDA, CDR2 SQIVND (reference sequence). This CDR3 is CASTKDRMNTEAFF. The DNA for the CDR3 is TGTGCCAGTACTAAGGACAGGATGAACACTGAAGCTTTCTTT.

The chain employs TRBV4-3 and TRBJ1-4, with 9 bases aligning to TRBD1. Germline CDR1 reads LGHNA; CDR2 reads YSLEER. Losses at the gene ends were 0 bases for V and 8 bases for J; bases not matched to a gene: 7. The CDR3 runs 16 residues. Here the CDR3 reads CASSQEIGTGREKLFF. CDR3 bases: TGCGCCAGCAGCCAAGAAATAGGGACAGGGCGCGAAAAACTGTTTTTT.

This clone was recorded only once. This rearrangement joins TRBV11-2 to TRBJ1-3; D perhaps matches TRBD1 (5 bases). Trimming took 8 bases from V and 4 from J, leaving 15 bases between them. The CDR3 extends over 14 amino acids. Germline-derived CDR1 and CDR2 are SGHAT and FQNNGV. CDR3 region: CASSPGGLGNTIYF. The CDR3 region has the DNA TGTGCCAGCTCTCCGGGGGGACTGGGAAACACCATATATTTT.

The V call is TRBV9, the J call TRBJ1-2; TRBD1 agrees at 7 bases. Germline V CDR1 and CDR2: SGDLS, YYNGEE. This CDR3 comprises 14 residues. V lost 0 bases and J lost 4; bases outside the gene matches: 3. CDR3 bases: TGTGCCAGCAGCGTAGTAGGGGGCGGCTATGGCTACACCTTC. It translates to CASSVVGGGYGYTF.

The CDR3 sequence is CASLKPGTNYGYTF. The CDR3 region has the DNA TGTGCCAGCCTTAAGCCGGGGACTAACTATGGCTACACCTTC. The chain recombines TRBV5-5 with TRBJ1-2; unclear D gene. V dropped 7 bases and J dropped 0 bases, with 13 bases sitting between them. Germline V lookup: CDR1 SGHKS, CDR2 YYEKEE (reference sequence). This CDR3 spans 14 amino acids.